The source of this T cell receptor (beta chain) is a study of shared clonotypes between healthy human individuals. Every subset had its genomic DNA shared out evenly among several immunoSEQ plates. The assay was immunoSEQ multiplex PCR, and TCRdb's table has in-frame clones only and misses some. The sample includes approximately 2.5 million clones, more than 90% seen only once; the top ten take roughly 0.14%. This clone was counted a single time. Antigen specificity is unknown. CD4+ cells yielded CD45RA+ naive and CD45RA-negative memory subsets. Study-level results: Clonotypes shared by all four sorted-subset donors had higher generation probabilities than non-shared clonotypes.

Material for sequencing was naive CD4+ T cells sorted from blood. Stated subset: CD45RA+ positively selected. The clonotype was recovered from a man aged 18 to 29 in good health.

CDR3 DNA: TGTGCCAGCAGCCGCAAGGGGGACAGGGCCACTAATGAAAAACTGTTTTTT. It specifies CASSRKGDRATNEKLFF. The V gene is TRBV21-1, the J gene TRBJ1-4; the table's TRBD1 call for D was not verified on the DNA. TRBV21-1 is a pseudogene segment. CDR3 length: 17 amino acids.